This T cell receptor (beta chain) originates from a study of blood T cell repertoires in COVID-19. The wider study: The analysed material was cDNA or gDNA that came from T cells, B-cell-depleted T cells, or PBMCs.

Profiled with immunoSEQ multiplex PCR; TCRdb holds only in-frame clones, not every one. The profile shows about 39,000 clones, 85% to 90% of them singletons. J gave up 6 bases and V 4 bases, and 8 bases lay outside the gene matches. This CDR3 has 15 residues. CDR1 and CDR2 (germline): SGHAT, FQNNGV. The gene calls are TRBV11-2 and TRBJ2-2; 7 nucleotides align to TRBD2. The sequenced sample consisted of peripheral blood. This TCR was sampled from a man in his sixties with acute or convalescent COVID-19. This chain's CDR3 is CASSSRAGSAGELFF. CDR3 DNA sequence: TGTGCCAGCAGCTCCCGAGCGGGATCGGCCGGGGAGCTGTTTTTT.